This entry lists 16 T cell receptor beta chains sequenced from one sample in a study of T cell repertoires in cytomegalovirus infection. TCRdb re-analysed the reads in MiXCR, keeping a single row per CDR3 protein. The sample holds more than 400,000 distinct CDR3 sequences; about 25% are singletons and the top ten take approximately 13%. Sequenced input: PBMCs. The receptors shown here come from a human donor in good health (CMV status not recorded). Some clones in this sample may be carry-over from other donors' samples.

This sequence joins TRBV12-3 or TRBV12-4 and TRBJ1-2; maybe TRBD1 (5 bases). The CDR3 contains 14 residues. The V gene lost 6 bases and the J gene lost 6 bases, with 17 bases spanning the gap. CDR3 nucleotides: TGTGCCAGCAGAGGCGGGGGATCCTTGGATGGCTACACCTTC. Translating gives CASRGGGSLDGYTF.

This clonotype showed up just a few times. In DNA, the CDR3 is TGTGCCAGCAGTTATCAGGGGGCGAGCGAGCAGTACTTC. Protein product: CASSYQGASEQYF. The chain combines TRBV6-1 with TRBJ2-7; the match to TRBD1 covers 8 bases. V gave up 5 bases and J gave up 6 bases; unmatched junction bases: 6. There are 13 residues in the CDR3. Germline loops: CDR1 MNHNS, CDR2 SASEGT.

The chain uses TRBV3-1 and TRBJ2-5; 7 bases map to TRBD2. This CDR3 has 16 residues. Per germline, CDR1 LGHDT and CDR2 YNNKEL (reference sequence). V shed 1 base, J shed 1 base, and the junction held 6 bases outside the gene matches. CDR3 protein: CASSQVPTSSQETQYF. The CDR3 DNA reads as TGTGCCAGCAGCCAAGTTCCGACTAGCAGCCAAGAGACCCAGTACTTC.

The V and J genes are TRBV12-3 or TRBV12-4 and TRBJ2-1, with unresolved D. The CDR3 extends over 12 amino acids. Trimming stripped 3 bases from V and 6 bases from J, with 6 bases between. The CDR3 coding sequence is TGTGCCAGCAGTTTTGCTCCCAATGAGCAGTTCTTC. Translated: CASSFAPNEQFF.

There are a few counts of this clonotype. V and J are TRBV15 and TRBJ2-7; the match to TRBD2 covers 9 bases. This CDR3 spans 16 amino acids. The ends lost 3 bases at V and 2 bases at J; junction bases unmatched: 8. Germline V CDR1 and CDR2: LNHNV, YYDKDF (reference sequence). The CDR3 nucleotides are TGTGCCACCAGCAGGACGGGGCTAGCGGGACCCTACGAGCAGTACGTC. It codes for CATSRTGLAGPYEQYV.

The genes are TRBV6-2 or TRBV6-3 and TRBJ2-4; the D gene could be TRBD1 or TRBD2 (5 bases each). The ends were cut back, 3 bases at V and 0 bases at J, with 9 bases in the middle. Per germline, CDR1 MNHEY and CDR2 SVGEGT. The CDR3 is made up of 15 amino acids. As DNA, the CDR3 is TGTGCCAGCAGTTATGAGGGGCTAGCCAAAAACATTCAGTACTTC. Protein product: CASSYEGLAKNIQYF.

This clonotype was counted between two and nine times. V is TRBV6-2 or TRBV6-3 and J is TRBJ1-2; possibly TRBD1 for D (5 bases). This CDR3 contains 15 residues. V lost 6 bases and J lost 3, with 17 bases in between. CDR1 MNHEY and CDR2 SVGEGT come from the germline V gene. For the CDR3, the DNA is TGTGCCAGCAGGTTGGCTACTGGGGGTCACTATGGCTACACCTTC. Its protein is CASRLATGGHYGYTF.

This clonotype occurred many times. This chain links TRBV7-8 with TRBJ1-1; TRBD1 matches 9 bases. The CDR3 spans 15 residues. V was clipped by 5 bases and J by 1 base; unmatched bases: 5. In germline, CDR1 is SGHVS, CDR2 FQNEAQ. CDR3 protein: CASSLTGGSNTEAFF. The CDR3 region has the DNA TGTGCCAGCAGCCTGACAGGGGGATCGAACACTGAAGCTTTCTTT.

This sequence joins TRBV14 and TRBJ2-1; 8 positions match TRBD1. This CDR3 spans 16 amino acids. Trimming cost V 1 base and J 7 bases; bases outside gene matches: 9. Germline V lookup: CDR1 SGHDN, CDR2 FVKESK. CDR3: CASSQGTGGWRNEQFF. The CDR3 DNA reads as TGTGCCAGCAGCCAAGGTACAGGGGGATGGAGGAATGAGCAGTTCTTC.

There are many counts of this clonotype. The J gene is TRBJ1-5, the V gene TRBV7-2, with D possibly being TRBD1 (6 bases). The germline CDR1 and CDR2 sequences are SGHTA and FQGNSA. Trimming removed 5 bases at V and 3 bases at J, with 11 bases between. This CDR3 comprises 14 residues. In DNA, the CDR3 is TGTGCCAGCAGCCAAGGGGGATCCAATCAGCCCCAGCATTTT. Its translation: CASSQGGSNQPQHF.

This clonotype was recorded a few times. The chain recombines TRBV19 with TRBJ2-7; D is undetermined. Looked up from germline, CDR1 is LNHDA and CDR2 is SQIVND (reference sequence). V gave up 3 bases and J gave up 3 bases, with 9 bases separating them. The CDR3 sequence is 13 residues long. The CDR3: CASSMLANYEQYF. DNA of the CDR3: TGTGCCAGTAGTATGCTGGCTAACTACGAGCAGTACTTC.

This clonotype has ten or more counts. This chain joins TRBV7-8 and TRBJ2-1, with a tentative D call TRBD2 (6 bases). The CDR3 is made up of 16 amino acids. Germline CDR1 and CDR2: SGHVS and FQNEAQ. V lost 2 bases and J 5 bases, leaving 16 bases between the germline ends. CDR3 loop: CASSLTVGLANNEQFF. The CDR3 DNA reads TGTGCCAGCAGCTTAACCGTGGGGCTAGCGAACAATGAGCAGTTCTTC.

The chain recombines TRBV6-1 with TRBJ2-7, with 8 bases aligning to TRBD1. J lost 4 bases, V lost 6 bases, and 2 bases had no gene match. CDR1 MNHNS and CDR2 SASEGT come from the germline V gene. The CDR3 runs 12 residues. The CDR3 DNA is TGTGCCAGCAGGACAGGGGTTTACGAGCAGTACTTC. Its protein product is CASRTGVYEQYF.

The V and J genes are TRBV11-2 and TRBJ2-3; 12 bases fit TRBD2. The trim removed 6 bases at V and 2 bases at J, leaving 6 bases unmatched. This CDR3 is 16 amino acids long. CDR1 is SGHAT, CDR2 FQNNGV, per germline. CDR3 loop: CASSRRLAGDTDTQYF. The CDR3 DNA is TGTGCCAGCAGTAGACGACTAGCGGGAGACACAGATACGCAGTATTTT.

The chain employs TRBV20-1 and TRBJ2-3; possible D gene TRBD1, 5 bases. The germline gives CDR1 DFQATT, CDR2 SNEGSKA (reference sequence). The CDR3 runs to 13 residues. Trimming removed 6 bases from V and 1 base from J, with 11 bases in between. The CDR3 region has the DNA TGCAGTGCCGCTCCGACAGGCACAGATACGCAGTATTTT. Translation: CSAAPTGTDTQYF.

The CDR3 coding sequence is TGCAGTGCTATAAGGACGGGTAATGAAAAACTGTTTTTT. It encodes CSAIRTGNEKLFF. V gene TRBV20-1 combines with J gene TRBJ1-4; no reliable D call. Looked up from germline, CDR1 is DFQATT and CDR2 is SNEGSKA (reference sequence). The CDR3 loop spans 13 amino acids. Trimming removed 4 bases at V and 4 bases at J, with 10 bases between.